The 25 T cell receptor beta chains presented below share a single source sample, sequenced in a study of OX40 agonist ivuxolimab in advanced cancers. TCRdb keeps only in-frame clones here, not all; method: immunoSEQ multiplex PCR. The table records tens of thousands of clones, roughly 92% of them present only once. The sample was CD4+ or CD8+ T cells sorted from blood, taken in a trial of the OX40 agonist ivuxolimab. All receptors come from an adult with an advanced solid tumor such as melanoma, head and neck, liver or kidney cancer.

The V gene is TRBV7-2, the J gene TRBJ2-5, with 9 bases that match TRBD2. Germline lookup yields CDR1 SGHTA and CDR2 FQGNSA. With V trimmed by 5 bases and J by 4 bases, 11 bases remained unmatched. This CDR3 contains 16 residues. The CDR3 loop reads CASSIPSGIPRETQYF. The CDR3 region has the DNA TGTGCCAGCAGCATCCCTAGCGGGATACCTAGAGAGACCCAGTACTTC.

This chain uses TRBV15 with TRBJ2-1; D gene unclear. CDR1 is LNHNV, CDR2 YYDKDF, per germline (reference sequence). The CDR3 is 11 amino acids. V lost 5 bases and J 7 bases, leaving 6 bases between the germline ends. CDR3 bases: TGTGCCACCAGCGCACAAAATGAGCAGTTCTTC. Translation: CATSAQNEQFF.

This chain joins TRBV19 and TRBJ1-5; possible D gene TRBD1, 6 bases. Germline CDR1 and CDR2: LNHDA and SQIVND (reference sequence). The CDR3 sequence is 15 residues long. Trimming left V 4 bases short and J 1 base short, with 11 bases between. CDR3 sequence reads: CASSTTGTSNQPQHF. CDR3 coding DNA: TGTGCCAGTAGTACAACCGGGACAAGCAATCAGCCCCAGCATTTT.

CDR3: CSVFRGEQYF. In nucleotides, the CDR3 is TGCAGCGTTTTTCGCGGCGAGCAGTACTTC. The chain has TRBV29-1 and TRBJ2-7; D remains unclear. V lost 5 bases to trimming and J lost 6 bases, with 8 bases between them. The CDR3 covers 10 residues. In germline, CDR1 is SQVTM, CDR2 ANQGSEA.

The rearrangement links TRBV6-1 to TRBJ2-7; 7 bases are a match to TRBD1. Germline CDR1 and CDR2: MNHNS and SASEGT. CDR3 length equals 12 residues. J lost 5 bases, V lost 8 bases, and 6 bases had no gene match. The CDR3 DNA reads TGTGCCAGCGGCAGGGGGAATCACGAGCAGTACTTC. Protein product: CASGRGNHEQYF.

The chain couples TRBV7-6 to TRBJ2-7; TRBD2 is a possible D gene (6 bases). Trimming cost V 1 base and J 3 bases, with 19 bases left between them. The CDR3 consists of 17 residues. The V gene's germline CDR1 is SGHVS and CDR2 FNYEAQ. CDR3 sequence (DNA): TGTGCCAGCAGCTTAGTGGGTAGCGGCCTGGGGGGCTACGAGCAGTACTTC. Translation: CASSLVGSGLGGYEQYF. The full variable domain, its missing parts supplied by reference TRBV7-6 and TRBJ2-7, is GAGVSQSPRYKVTKRGQDVALRCDPISGHVSLYWYRQALGQGPEFLTYFNYEAQQDKSGLPNDRFSAERPEGSISTLTIQRTEQRDSAMYRCASSLVGSGLGGYEQYFGPGTRLTVT.

This chain connects TRBV6-4 to TRBJ1-2, with unresolved D. Looked up from germline, CDR1 is MRHNA and CDR2 is SNTAGT. The CDR3 is 12 residues long. Trimming removed 0 bases from V and 7 bases from J, with 6 bases in between. The CDR3 coding sequence is TGTGCCAGCAGTGACTCGATGGGTGGCTACACCTTC. Amino acid sequence: CASSDSMGGYTF.

This clone was seen once. The CDR3 DNA reads TGTGCCAGCAGTGAAGCGCCAGACAGGGGCTACACCTTC. Amino acids: CASSEAPDRGYTF. This chain joins TRBV2 and TRBJ1-2, with a weak D call TRBD1 (6 bases). V lost 0 bases to trimming and J lost 8 bases, with 10 bases between them. The CDR3 is made up of 13 amino acids. CDR1 SNHLY and CDR2 FYNNEI come from the germline V gene.

This clone was observed many times. The chain has TRBV6-5 and TRBJ1-2; the match to TRBD1 covers 9 bases. Germline V gene sequence: CDR1 MNHEY, CDR2 SVGAGI. V gave up 8 bases and J gave up 8 bases; unmatched junction bases: 9. CDR3 length: 13 residues. The CDR3 loop reads CASLGGQGRGYTF. The CDR3 DNA sequence: TGTGCCAGCCTAGGGGGACAGGGACGCGGCTACACCTTC.

V and J are TRBV7-2 and TRBJ2-6, with D possibly matching TRBD2 (6 bases). There are 15 residues in the CDR3. Trimming took 3 bases from V and 3 from J, leaving 9 bases between them. Germline-derived CDR1 and CDR2 are SGHTA and FQGNSA. The CDR3 loop is CASSLMGGGANVLTF. The CDR3, as DNA: TGTGCCAGCAGCTTGATGGGAGGTGGGGCCAACGTCCTGACTTTC.

This clone was recorded only once. The chain employs TRBV25-1 and TRBJ2-7; 11 bases match TRBD1. The germline V gene has CDR1 MGHDK and CDR2 SYGVNS. The CDR3 is made up of 17 amino acids. The ends lost 2 bases at V and 4 bases at J; junction bases unmatched: 10. CDR3 in amino acids: CASSEMAGTGGKYEQYF. The DNA for the CDR3 is TGTGCCAGCAGTGAAATGGCCGGGACAGGGGGAAAATACGAGCAGTACTTC.

This chain uses TRBV6-5 with TRBJ1-4, with TRBD1 matching over 8 bases. Germline V lookup: CDR1 MNHEY, CDR2 SVGAGI. This CDR3 region has 16 residues. Trimming cost V 0 bases and J 6 bases; bases outside gene matches: 6. CDR3 bases: TGTGCCAGCAGTTACTCCACAGGGGGAGGGTATGAAAAACTGTTTTTT. Its translation: CASSYSTGGGYEKLFF.

The chain joins TRBV19 to TRBJ1-3, with 9 bases matching TRBD1. Germline V gene lookup returns CDR1 LNHDA and CDR2 SQIVND (reference sequence). V was pared by 11 bases and J by 0 bases, with 11 bases of the junction left unmatched. The CDR3 runs 16 residues. In nucleotides, the CDR3 is TGTGCCTCCGGGACAGGGACCCTGAGCTCTGGAAACACCATATATTTT. Translation: CASGTGTLSSGNTIYF.

This clone came up a few times. This chain connects TRBV5-1 to TRBJ1-2; D is possibly TRBD1 (6 bases). Deletions cut 4 bases from V and 8 bases from J, with 18 bases between. Germline CDR1 and CDR2: SGHRS and YFSETQ. The CDR3 is 14 residues long. The chain's CDR3 is CASSLGQSYGGYTF. The CDR3 bases are TGCGCCAGCAGCCTAGGACAGTCCTACGGGGGCTACACCTTC.

The CDR3 region has the DNA TGTGCCAGCAGTTACGGGCCACCCACCGGGGAGCTGTTTTTT. It is translated as CASSYGPPTGELFF. This rearrangement joins TRBV6-6 to TRBJ2-2; no definite D call. Trimming pared 2 bases from V and 4 bases from J, leaving 8 bases between. The CDR3 is made up of 14 amino acids. The germline V gene encodes CDR1 MNHNY and CDR2 SVGAGI (reference sequence).

The chain has TRBV9 and TRBJ2-7; D is perhaps TRBD2 (6 bases). CDR1 SGDLS and CDR2 YYNGEE come from the germline V gene. This CDR3 comprises 14 residues. Trimming shortened V by 0 bases and J by 2 bases, and 9 bases separated the two germline ends. CDR3 residues: CASSVDGGPYEQYF. Here the CDR3 DNA reads TGTGCCAGCAGCGTAGACGGGGGACCCTACGAGCAGTACTTC.

The rearrangement links TRBV30 to TRBJ1-2, with TRBD1 matching over 7 bases. Germline V lookup: CDR1 GTSNPN, CDR2 SVGIG (reference sequence). The CDR3 length is 14 residues. V lost 5 bases to trimming and J lost 2 bases; unmatched junction nucleotides: 8. CDR3 amino acids: CAWARDSVNYGYTF. Here the CDR3 DNA reads TGTGCCTGGGCCCGGGACAGTGTGAACTATGGCTACACCTTC.

The rearrangement links TRBV19 to TRBJ1-5; 8 bases are shared with TRBD1. The junction had 6 bases not matched to a gene; V was cut back by 5 bases and J by 6 bases. This CDR3 is built from 14 residues. From germline, CDR1 is LNHDA and CDR2 SQIVND (reference sequence). The CDR3 sequence is CASSPTGGRQPQHF. CDR3 in DNA: TGTGCCAGTAGTCCCACAGGGGGACGTCAGCCCCAGCATTTT. The full variable domain, completed using reference TRBV19 and TRBJ1-5, is DGGITQSPKYLFRKEGQNVTLSCEQNLNHDAMYWYRQDPGQGLRLIYYSQIVNDFQKGDIAEGYSVSREKKESFPLTVTSAQKNPTAFYLCASSPTGGRQPQHFGDGTRLSIL.

The chain carries TRBV30 and TRBJ1-1; D uncertain. CDR1 is GTSNPN, CDR2 SVGIG, per germline (reference sequence). The V and J ends lost 1 base and 0 bases respectively, with 12 bases between them. The CDR3 totals 15 residues. CDR3 DNA: TGTGCCTGGAGTGCCCTCGGATACATGAACACTGAAGCTTTCTTT. Protein: CAWSALGYMNTEAFF.

The genes are TRBV10-1 and TRBJ2-7, with D hard to call. The V gene lost 3 bases and the J gene lost 6 bases, with 6 bases spanning the gap. There are 11 residues in the CDR3. Germline V gives CDR1 WNHNN, CDR2 SYGVQD (reference sequence). CDR3 amino acids: CASSDLSEQYF. CDR3 DNA: TGCGCCAGCAGTGACCTCAGCGAGCAGTACTTC.

This sequence joins TRBV18 and TRBJ2-3; D unclear. Per the germline V gene, CDR1 is KGHSH and CDR2 is LQKENI. The CDR3 length is 12 residues. Trimming took 0 bases from V and 4 from J, leaving 2 bases between them. The CDR3 coding sequence is TGTGCCAGCTCACCACCGGCAGATACGCAGTATTTT. This codes for CASSPPADTQYF.

The V call is TRBV4-2, the J call TRBJ2-5; 9 nucleotides agree with TRBD2. Germline assignment: CDR1 LGHNA and CDR2 YNFKEQ. V gave up 0 bases and J gave up 7 bases; unmatched junction bases: 9. CDR3 length: 16 residues. Here the CDR3 reads CASSQDSSGRFGTQYF. CDR3 sequence (DNA): TGTGCCAGCAGCCAAGATAGTAGCGGGAGATTTGGGACCCAGTACTTC.

This clone has only one observation. The CDR3 sequence is CASSWQGADTQYF. The CDR3 DNA reads as TGTGCCAGCAGCTGGCAGGGCGCAGATACGCAGTATTTT. V and J are TRBV27 and TRBJ2-3; D may be TRBD1 (5 bases). The CDR3 contains 13 residues. CDR1 is MNHEY and CDR2 is SMNVEV in the germline V gene (reference sequence). V shed 6 bases and J shed 4 bases, with 11 bases lying between them.

The CDR3 DNA reads TGTGCCTGGAGTCGGAAGGGAAACACCATATATTTT. Translated: CAWSRKGNTIYF. The genes are TRBV30 and TRBJ1-3, with D unresolved. V was shortened by 2 bases and J by 4 bases, with 6 bases between the two germline ends. This CDR3 region has 12 residues. The germline CDR1 and CDR2 sequences are GTSNPN and SVGIG (reference sequence).

This sequence joins TRBV5-1 and TRBJ1-1, with D tentatively TRBD1 (5 bases). The V gene's germline CDR1 is SGHRS and CDR2 YFSETQ. Trimming removed 3 bases at V and 1 base at J, with 10 bases between. CDR3 length: 14 amino acids. CDR3 nucleotides: TGCGCCAGCAGCTATATGGGGGGGAACACTGAAGCTTTCTTT. Protein product: CASSYMGGNTEAFF.